These 21 T cell receptor beta chains originate from one sample sequenced in a study of CD8+ T cells in alopecia areata. RNA was isolated and reverse transcribed to cDNA, the sequencing template. Profiling relied on immunoSEQ multiplex PCR, and the TCRdb table lists in-frame clones only, not all of them. The sample has more than 75,000 clones, 41% seen once. Sequencing was performed on CD4+ T cells sorted from blood. Receptor source: a human donor with alopecia areata.

The chain combines TRBV15 with TRBJ2-7; perhaps TRBD1 as D (7 bases). Deletions cut 1 base from V and 6 bases from J, with 16 bases between. Germline V lookup: CDR1 LNHNV, CDR2 YYDKDF (reference sequence). This CDR3 region has 15 residues. The CDR3 loop is CATSRVGGGQREQYF. The DNA for the CDR3 is TGTGCCACCAGCAGAGTTGGAGGGGGCCAGCGCGAGCAGTACTTC.

V gene TRBV29-1 combines with J gene TRBJ1-2; no clear D gene. The CDR3 length is 10 residues. V lost 7 bases to trimming and J lost 4 bases, with 7 bases between them. CDR1 and CDR2 (germline): SQVTM, ANQGSEA. The CDR3 DNA follows: TGCAGCGCTGAGCGCTATGGCTACACCTTC. Protein product: CSAERYGYTF.

This clone was recorded many times. The chain couples TRBV18 to TRBJ2-6; TRBD1 is a possible D gene (5 bases). The CDR3 runs to 15 residues. The V and J ends lost 3 bases and 0 bases respectively, with 6 bases between them. Germline V CDR1 and CDR2: KGHSH, LQKENI. The chain's CDR3 is CASSPTVSGANVLTF. Here the CDR3 DNA reads TGTGCCAGCTCACCGACAGTCTCTGGGGCCAACGTCCTGACTTTC.

The chain joins TRBV29-1 to TRBJ2-2; D remains unclear. CDR3 length: 12 residues. The ends were cut back, 7 bases at V and 5 bases at J, with 11 bases in the middle. Germline V gene data show CDR1 as SQVTM and CDR2 as ANQGSEA. The CDR3 reads CSADRVTGELFF. In DNA, the CDR3 is TGCAGCGCTGATCGGGTGACCGGGGAGCTGTTTTTT.

This clone showed up just a few times. V and J are TRBV5-6 and TRBJ2-5; 10 positions agree with TRBD2. The V segment lost 4 bases and the J segment 1 base; nucleotides outside the gene matches: 7. Germline lookup yields CDR1 SGHDT and CDR2 YYEEEE. The CDR3 extends over 16 amino acids. The CDR3 spells CASSGVTSGIQETQYF. DNA of the CDR3: TGTGCCAGCAGCGGGGTAACTAGCGGGATCCAAGAGACCCAGTACTTC.

The rearrangement links TRBV30 to TRBJ2-1; TRBD2 is a possible D gene (5 bases). V was shortened by 4 bases and J by 7 bases, with 17 bases between the two germline ends. CDR1 and CDR2 (germline): GTSNPN, SVGIG (reference sequence). The CDR3 consists of 14 residues. The CDR3 DNA follows: TGTGCCTGGATCTCGAGGGAGAGATTGAATGAGCAGTTCTTC. This codes for CAWISRERLNEQFF.

There are a few counts of this clone. The chain uses TRBV7-2 and TRBJ2-3; 11 nucleotides line up with TRBD2. Germline assignment: CDR1 SGHTA and CDR2 FQGNSA. This CDR3 spans 16 amino acids. Trimming took 5 bases from V and 3 from J; bases not matched to a gene: 7. This CDR3 reads CASSDGGTSGTDTQYF. The DNA for the CDR3 is TGTGCCAGCAGCGACGGCGGGACTAGCGGAACAGATACGCAGTATTTT.

This chain joins TRBV30 and TRBJ2-5; D uncertain. The CDR3 has 14 residues. The ends were cut back, 0 bases at V and 5 bases at J, with 13 bases in the middle. The germline V gene encodes CDR1 GTSNPN and CDR2 SVGIG (reference sequence). CDR3 sequence: CAWSVDYAAETQYF. The CDR3 region has the DNA TGTGCCTGGAGTGTAGATTATGCAGCGGAGACCCAGTACTTC.

This clone was seen just once. The gene calls are TRBV5-1 and TRBJ2-7; D gene uncertain. V was cut by 5 bases and J by 1 base, with 7 bases left in between. CDR1 and CDR2 (germline): SGHRS, YFSETQ. The CDR3 is 12 residues long. CDR3 in amino acids: CASSKGSYEQYF. In DNA form, the CDR3 reads TGCGCCAGCAGTAAGGGTTCCTACGAGCAGTACTTC.

The chain combines TRBV29-1 with TRBJ2-1; D remains unclear. This CDR3 contains 14 residues. Trimming removed 3 bases at V and 2 bases at J, with 11 bases between. The germline CDR1 and CDR2 sequences are SQVTM and ANQGSEA. The CDR3 DNA follows: TGCAGCGTTGATGGTGGGTCCCCCTACAATGAGCAGTTCTTC. Translating it yields CSVDGGSPYNEQFF.

CDR3 region: CASSGYSGSYNEQFF. CDR3 bases: TGTGCCAGCAGTGGGTACAGCGGCTCCTACAATGAGCAGTTCTTC. J is TRBJ2-1 and V is TRBV27; D is possibly TRBD2 (5 bases). The CDR3 contains 15 residues. Trimming took off 5 bases at V and 0 bases at J, with 11 bases between the two ends. Germline CDR1 MNHEY, CDR2 SMNVEV (reference sequence).

This chain connects TRBV18 to TRBJ2-3; tentative D call: TRBD1 (6 bases). CDR1 and CDR2 from the germline V gene are KGHSH and LQKENI. The CDR3 covers 16 residues. Trimming pared 6 bases from V and 2 bases from J, leaving 18 bases between. CDR3 nucleotides: TGTGCCAGCTCCCCGTTAGGGACAAGACACACAGATACGCAGTATTTT. The encoded protein is CASSPLGTRHTDTQYF.

This clone was recorded a few times. The chain combines TRBV7-2 with TRBJ1-1; D not resolved. V was shortened by 2 bases and J by 2 bases, with 6 bases between the two germline ends. The germline V gene has CDR1 SGHTA and CDR2 FQGNSA. The length of the CDR3 is 13 residues. CDR3 coding DNA: TGTGCCAGCAGCTTAAACGGAAACACTGAAGCTTTCTTT. This sequence encodes CASSLNGNTEAFF.

This clone was seen only a few times. The CDR3 reads CASSPQSGEETQYF. The CDR3 nucleotides are TGTGCCAGCTCACCACAATCAGGTGAAGAGACCCAGTACTTC. The chain employs TRBV18 and TRBJ2-5; D is ambiguous. CDR1 KGHSH and CDR2 LQKENI come from the germline V gene. Trimming pared 1 base from V and 3 bases from J, leaving 9 bases between. CDR3 length: 14 amino acids.

The chain uses TRBV27 and TRBJ1-6, with D hard to call. CDR1 and CDR2 (germline): MNHEY, SMNVEV (reference sequence). Trimming left V 5 bases short and J 0 bases short, with 11 bases between. The CDR3 runs 16 residues. The DNA for the CDR3 is TGTGCCAGCAGTATAGCAAAGAGCTCCTATAATTCACCCCTCCACTTT. It specifies CASSIAKSSYNSPLHF.

A single count supports this clone. The genes are TRBV2 and TRBJ2-1; 16 nucleotides agree with TRBD2. J was trimmed by 9 bases and V by 11 bases; bases with no gene match: 7. The CDR3 length is 14 residues. Germline V lookup: CDR1 SNHLY, CDR2 FYNNEI. CDR3 sequence reads: CADGTSGGALEQFF. Written as DNA, the CDR3 is TGTGCCGACGGGACTAGCGGGGGGGCCCTTGAGCAGTTCTTC.

This chain links TRBV27 with TRBJ2-2; D tentatively reads TRBD1 or TRBD2 (5 bases each). Germline assignment: CDR1 MNHEY and CDR2 SMNVEV (reference sequence). The CDR3 has 13 amino acids. Trimming removed 9 bases from V and 1 base from J, with 9 bases in between. The CDR3 coding sequence is TGTGCCAGTAGCGACAGGAACACCGGGGAGCTGTTTTTT. Its protein product is CASSDRNTGELFF.

This clone was found many times. This chain connects TRBV28 to TRBJ2-1; D remains unclear. The germline V gene has CDR1 MDHEN and CDR2 SYDVKM. V was shortened by 2 bases and J by 5 bases, with 13 bases between the two germline ends. This CDR3 is built from 15 residues. The CDR3 here is CASSLRRVPHNEQFF. The CDR3 DNA sequence: TGTGCCAGCAGTTTACGACGGGTACCACACAATGAGCAGTTCTTC.

In its sample, this clone was seen a few times. The V and J genes are TRBV9 and TRBJ2-3; 8 nucleotides align to TRBD2. Germline V gives CDR1 SGDLS, CDR2 YYNGEE. There are 16 residues in the CDR3. J lost 2 bases, V lost 4 bases, and 9 bases had no gene match. CDR3 nucleotide sequence: TGTGCCAGCAGCTCCCGCGGGGGGACCCACACAGATACGCAGTATTTT. Amino acid sequence: CASSSRGGTHTDTQYF.

The J gene is TRBJ1-4, the V gene TRBV6-1; no reliable D call. V was cut by 2 bases and J by 5 bases, with 6 bases left in between. The CDR3 length is 13 residues. The germline V gene encodes CDR1 MNHNS and CDR2 SASEGT. CDR3 sequence (DNA): TGTGCCAGCAGTGAATCCCGGAATGAAAAACTGTTTTTT. Amino acids: CASSESRNEKLFF.

CDR3 protein: CAWSVGPDTQYF. The CDR3 DNA reads TGTGCCTGGAGTGTAGGGCCAGATACGCAGTATTTT. The chain employs TRBV30 and TRBJ2-3; D is ambiguous. Germline assignment: CDR1 GTSNPN and CDR2 SVGIG (reference sequence). V lost 0 bases to trimming and J lost 4 bases, with 5 bases between them. The CDR3 length is 12 residues. Complete variable domain (other parts from reference TRBV30 and TRBJ2-3): SQTIHQWPATLVQPVGSPLSLECTVEGTSNPNLYWYRQAAGRGLQLLFYSVGIGQISSEVPQNLSASRPQDRQFILSSKKLLLSDSGFYLCAWSVGPDTQYFGPGTRLTVL.